A single T cell receptor beta chain is shown here with its context. Its specificity is unknown. The V end was cut by 1 base, the J end by 1 base, with 11 bases between. Germline-derived CDR1 and CDR2 are LNHDA and SQIVND (reference sequence). This CDR3 has 16 residues. The data derive from a study of T cells in localized non-small cell lung cancer. Assay used: immunoSEQ multiplex PCR; TCRdb lists only in-frame clones, some missing. Here the sample spans more than 4,000 clones, 38% being singletons. Points from the study as a whole: Clonality of T cells reached its maximum in uninvolved adjacent lung, surpassing tumor.

Sequenced material: lung tumor tissue, taken before any cancer treatment. The chain employs TRBV19 and TRBJ2-1; no reliable D call. The clonotype comes from a woman aged 40-69 years with stage I lung adenocarcinoma. The CDR3 coding sequence is TGTGCCAGTAGTATAGGTTGGGGTAAATCCTACAATGAGCAGTTCTTC. It is translated as CASSIGWGKSYNEQFF. Looking up the rest from reference TRBV19 and TRBJ2-1 gives the full variable domain: DGGITQSPKYLFRKEGQNVTLSCEQNLNHDAMYWYRQDPGQGLRLIYYSQIVNDFQKGDIAEGYSVSREKKESFPLTVTSAQKNPTAFYLCASSIGWGKSYNEQFFGPGTRLTVL.